This T cell receptor beta chain stems from a study of shared clonotypes between healthy human individuals. Profiled with immunoSEQ multiplex PCR; TCRdb holds only in-frame clones, not every one. The table has around 2.5 million clones, roughly 93% seen once. CDR1 and CDR2 (germline): MNHNS, SASEGT. The V segment lost 1 base and the J segment 9 bases; nucleotides outside the gene matches: 6. The CDR3 is 14 residues long. This chain links TRBV6-1 with TRBJ1-5; the match to TRBD1 covers 7 bases. Sequenced: naive CD4+ T cells from PBMCs. Noted subset: CD45RA+ positively selected. The receptor was isolated from a man aged 18 to 35 in good health. Some clones in this sample may be carry-over from other donors' samples. CDR3 sequence: CASSEGTGDRPQHF. CDR3 bases: TGTGCCAGCAGTGAAGGAACAGGGGATCGGCCCCAGCATTTT.